This TCR beta chain appears in the sequencing data of a study of shared T cell receptors in the human thymus (dated by TCRdb to the early 2020s). Broadly, across the study: The study examined how the human thymus generates shared, self-reactive T-cell receptor alpha chains.

Comment on this clone: The antigen it recognizes is unknown. Base qualities are not provided; no much larger clone lies one nucleotide away.

Library method: the immunoSEQ multiplex PCR assay. Not all clones reach the TCRdb copy of this immuneACCESS table, which keeps in-frame sequences only. Checked studies attribute under half of the gap to unresolved V genes and leave the rest unexplained. Within this sample are about 380,000 clones, with approximately 95% of them counted one time only. The ten largest clones capture around 0.018% of the sample. Including cysteine and phenylalanine, the CDR3 has 17 amino acids. Just CDR3 DNA is preserved here, 51 bases in frame from base 1. V loses 2 bases of germline sequence and J loses 0 bases, and the interval between the two ends is 16 bases. The CDR1 and CDR2 encoded by the germline V gene are MGHDK and SYGVNS.

The source material was thymocytes. The clonotype was recovered from a human donor. The sequence joins TRBV25-1 to TRBJ1-1; a confident D gene designation cannot be given. The DNA sequence is TGTGCCAGCAGTGAAGGCTCCGTAGGCGTTATGAACACTGAAGCTTTCTTT. Translation gives CASSEGSVGVMNTEAFF.